The 19 T cell receptor beta chains listed next were all sequenced from one sample in a study of Graves' ophthalmopathy and Graves' hyperthyroidism. As the template, RNA transcripts were used to amplify TCR beta CDR3 regions. Second-round multiplex PCR came after a first-round RT-PCR that employed HTBI primers. Using its own MiXCR run on the multiplex PCR reads, TCRdb lists one record per CDR3 protein. The sample includes 170,000 or so distinct CDR3 sequences, less than 45% of them seen just once. Sequenced input: peripheral blood. The origin of the receptors is a woman in her 40s with Graves' ophthalmopathy.

The J gene is TRBJ2-5, the V gene TRBV12-3 or TRBV12-4; D gene uncertain. V lost 6 bases to trimming and J lost 1 base, with 6 bases between them. CDR3 length: 12 amino acids. As DNA, the CDR3 is TGTGCCAGCAGACGGACCCAAGAGACCCAGTACTTC. Its translation: CASRRTQETQYF.

This clonotype appeared many times. V is TRBV20-1 and J is TRBJ2-2; 11 bases are a match to TRBD2. The CDR3 runs 19 residues. With 5 bases clipped from V and 6 bases from J, the junction kept 20 bases outside the gene matches. Germline-derived CDR1 and CDR2 are DFQATT and SNEGSKA (reference sequence). In nucleotides, the CDR3 is TGCAGTGCTGGTAGACAGGGAAAAATAGCGGGAGGGCCAGCCGGGGAGCTGTTTTTT. This sequence encodes CSAGRQGKIAGGPAGELFF.

This clonotype was detected ten times or more. This chain connects TRBV27 to TRBJ2-4; 10 nucleotides line up with TRBD1. From germline, CDR1 is MNHEY and CDR2 SMNVEV (reference sequence). V shed 6 bases and J 2 bases; nucleotides not matched to a gene: 10. The CDR3 spans 17 residues. CDR3 sequence (DNA): TGTGCCAGCAGAGGCGGGACAGGGGTTTTGACCAAAAACATTCAGTACTTC. Amino acid sequence: CASRGGTGVLTKNIQYF.

The rearrangement joins TRBV12-3 or TRBV12-4 to TRBJ1-6; D might be TRBD1 (5 bases). The CDR3 is 17 residues long. V shed 1 base and J shed 7 bases, with 17 bases lying between them. The CDR3 DNA reads as TGTGCCAGCAGTTTAGGTACCGGCGGTGGGGCCAATTCACCCCTCCACTTT. Translation gives CASSLGTGGGANSPLHF.

The table lists this clonotype with a count of one. The V call is TRBV6-5, the J call TRBJ2-5; D is perhaps TRBD2 (5 bases). V lost 5 bases to trimming and J lost 7 bases, with 14 bases between them. The CDR3 is made up of 13 amino acids. Germline assignment: CDR1 MNHEY and CDR2 SVGAGI. CDR3 in DNA: TGTGCCAGCAGTCTACGACTATCCCGGACCCAGTACTTC. Translating gives CASSLRLSRTQYF.

The V call is TRBV6-5, the J call TRBJ1-2; D is undetermined. There are 15 residues in the CDR3. Trimming took off 2 bases at V and 6 bases at J, with 16 bases between the two ends. Germline V gene lookup returns CDR1 MNHEY and CDR2 SVGAGI. CDR3 in amino acids: CASSYRVGATNGYTF. The CDR3 coding sequence is TGTGCCAGCAGTTACAGGGTAGGAGCGACGAATGGCTACACCTTC.

This clonotype came up many times. This rearrangement joins TRBV6-5 to TRBJ2-2, with a possible D match to TRBD1 (5 bases). Trimming took off 3 bases at V and 4 bases at J, with 15 bases between the two ends. The CDR3 contains 16 residues. Germline values: CDR1 MNHEY, CDR2 SVGAGI. The CDR3: CASSYSQGRTTGELFF. CDR3 nucleotides: TGTGCCAGCAGTTATAGTCAGGGTCGTACCACCGGGGAGCTGTTTTTT.

J is TRBJ2-7 and V is TRBV28; D ambiguous. Trimming took off 5 bases at V and 3 bases at J, with 14 bases between the two ends. Germline-derived CDR1 and CDR2 are MDHEN and SYDVKM. This CDR3 is 14 amino acids long. The CDR3 nucleotides read TGTGCCAGCAGTCCTACATATTCTGGCTACGAGCAGTACTTC. Amino acids: CASSPTYSGYEQYF. The full variable domain, rest sourced from reference TRBV28 and TRBJ2-7, is DVKVTQSSRYLVKRTGEKVFLECVQDMDHENMFWYRQDPGLGLRLIYFSYDVKMKEKGDIPEGYSVSREKKERFSLILESASTNQTSMYLCASSPTYSGYEQYFGPGTRLTVT.

This clonotype was seen at least ten times. The V and J genes are TRBV9 and TRBJ1-2; perhaps TRBD1 as D (6 bases). Germline values: CDR1 SGDLS, CDR2 YYNGEE. This CDR3 spans 16 amino acids. V was pared by 4 bases and J by 4 bases, with 20 bases between. CDR3 nucleotides: TGTGCCAGCAGCCCTTATTTGACAGGCACCTTCTATGGCTACACCTTC. Its protein is CASSPYLTGTFYGYTF.

This clonotype was picked up many times. The rearrangement joins TRBV30 to TRBJ1-5; TRBD1 might be the D (6 bases). The CDR3 is 13 amino acids. Germline CDR1 GTSNPN, CDR2 SVGIG (reference sequence). The ends were cut back, 2 bases at V and 6 bases at J, with 11 bases in the middle. This CDR3 reads CAWSWGASQPQHF. DNA for the CDR3: TGTGCCTGGAGTTGGGGGGCTAGTCAGCCCCAGCATTTT.

This clonotype showed up many times. J is TRBJ1-2 and V is TRBV2; D unclear. The V end lost 5 bases, the J end lost 4 bases, and 20 bases lay between the germline ends. Germline-derived CDR1 and CDR2 are SNHLY and FYNNEI. The CDR3 has 16 amino acids. Here the CDR3 reads CASSPQSGEQSYGYTF. The CDR3 nucleotides read TGTGCCAGCAGTCCGCAAAGTGGCGAGCAAAGCTATGGCTACACCTTC. Variable domain in full (rest from reference TRBV2 and TRBJ1-2): EPEVTQTPSHQVTQMGQEVILRCVPISNHLYFYWYRQILGQKVEFLVSFYNNEISEKSEIFDDQFSVERPDGSNFTLKIRSTKLEDSAMYFCASSPQSGEQSYGYTFGSGTRLTVV.

This clonotype was detected many times. Given the absence of the conserved phenylalanine or tryptophan at the CDR3 end, a read error is likely. J is TRBJ1-1 and V is TRBV9, with a possible D match to TRBD1 (5 bases). The V gene's germline CDR1 is SGDLS and CDR2 YYNGEE. The CDR3 length is 14 residues. Trimming took off 5 bases at V and 6 bases at J, with 17 bases between the two ends. CDR3 in DNA: TGTGCCAGCAGTCCTACGGGGGATGTCGCTGAAGCTTTCTCT. It is translated as CASSPTGDVAEAFS.

This clonotype came up many times. The CDR3: CASSQDGLAGNTGELFF. CDR3 in DNA: TGTGCCAGCAGCCAAGATGGCCTAGCGGGTAACACCGGGGAGCTGTTTTTT. This chain uses TRBV14 with TRBJ2-2; 8 bases align to TRBD2. V was pared by 0 bases and J by 2 bases, with 5 bases of the junction left unmatched. The germline CDR1 and CDR2 sequences are SGHDN and FVKESK. The CDR3 covers 17 residues.

V and J are TRBV6-5 and TRBJ2-2; D perhaps matches TRBD1 (5 bases). The V end was cut by 2 bases, the J end by 2 bases, with 9 bases between. The CDR3 spans 15 residues. Germline CDR1 MNHEY, CDR2 SVGAGI. CDR3 coding DNA: TGTGCCAGCAGTTACCAGGGCCTAAACACCGGGGAGCTGTTTTTT. It codes for CASSYQGLNTGELFF.

This clonotype has just one count. The chain recombines TRBV29-1 with TRBJ2-7; 16 nucleotides line up with TRBD2. The V segment lost 4 bases and the J segment 0 bases; nucleotides outside the gene matches: 9. Germline-derived CDR1 and CDR2 are SQVTM and ANQGSEA. The CDR3 is made up of 18 amino acids. This CDR3 is CSVGPGTSGRAASYEQYF. CDR3 nucleotide sequence: TGCAGCGTTGGCCCCGGGACTAGCGGGAGGGCTGCCTCCTACGAGCAGTACTTC.

Many counts were recorded for this clonotype. CDR3 sequence reads: CSATGQGNQPQHF. In DNA form, the CDR3 reads TGCAGTGCTACGGGACAGGGCAATCAGCCCCAGCATTTT. The chain links TRBV20-1 to TRBJ1-5, with 8 positions matching TRBD1. The CDR3 covers 13 residues. Germline V lookup: CDR1 DFQATT, CDR2 SNEGSKA (reference sequence). The ends lost 4 bases at V and 2 bases at J; junction bases unmatched: 1.

In this sample, this clonotype turned up many times. The CDR3 DNA sequence: TGTGCCAGCAGTTACCAGGGGACGAATTCACCCCTCCACTTT. It specifies CASSYQGTNSPLHF. V is TRBV6-5 and J is TRBJ1-6, with a weak D call TRBD1 (6 bases). The V and J ends lost 2 bases and 7 bases respectively, with 9 bases between them. The CDR3 is made up of 14 amino acids. From germline, CDR1 is MNHEY and CDR2 SVGAGI.

In its sample, this clonotype was seen many times. V gene TRBV29-1 combines with J gene TRBJ2-2; D is unresolved. The V and J ends lost 5 bases and 5 bases respectively, with 6 bases between them. Germline lookup yields CDR1 SQVTM and CDR2 ANQGSEA. The CDR3 is 11 residues long. The CDR3: CSVYFTGELFF. DNA for the CDR3: TGCAGCGTTTATTTTACCGGGGAGCTGTTTTTT.

This clonotype was recorded many times. The rearrangement joins TRBV12-3 or TRBV12-4 to TRBJ2-7; the match to TRBD2 covers 9 bases. This CDR3 comprises 14 residues. V was pared by 2 bases and J by 7 bases, with 6 bases of the junction left unmatched. CDR3 bases: TGTGCCAGCAGTTTAAACCTAGCGGGAAATGAGCAGTACTTC. The encoded protein is CASSLNLAGNEQYF.